The 10 T cell receptor beta chains listed next were all sequenced from one sample in a study of radiotherapy plus CTLA-4 blockade in lung cancer. Measured with immunoSEQ multiplex PCR; TCRdb has only the in-frame clones, and not every one. The data show 50,000 to 65,000 clones, less than 85% seen once. The specimen comprised peripheral blood, sampled from a patient treated with radiotherapy plus ipilimumab. The origin of the receptors is a human donor with non-small cell lung cancer who had a complete response to radiotherapy plus ipilimumab.

This chain connects TRBV5-4 to TRBJ1-1, with 8 bases fitting TRBD1. Losses at the gene ends were 0 bases for V and 4 bases for J; bases not matched to a gene: 8. The V gene's germline CDR1 is SGHNT and CDR2 YYREEE (reference sequence). The CDR3 covers 16 residues. CDR3 amino acids: CASSLGAGGAGTEAFF. The DNA of the CDR3 is TGTGCCAGCAGCTTGGGGGCAGGGGGCGCGGGCACTGAAGCTTTCTTT.

This clone was detected once. The V gene is TRBV2, the J gene TRBJ2-5, with 9 bases matching TRBD1. With 7 bases clipped from V and 5 bases from J, the junction kept 8 bases outside the gene matches. Germline V lookup: CDR1 SNHLY, CDR2 FYNNEI. The CDR3 extends over 14 amino acids. The CDR3 loop reads CASIRTGARETQYF. The CDR3 DNA reads as TGTGCCAGCATAAGGACAGGGGCCAGGGAGACCCAGTACTTC.

The V call is TRBV13, the J call TRBJ2-7; D is unresolved. This CDR3 region has 11 residues. CDR1 is PRHDT and CDR2 is FYEKMQ in the germline V gene (reference sequence). Deletions cut 4 bases from V and 2 bases from J, with 3 bases between. The CDR3 DNA follows: TGTGCCAGCAGCTCAACCTACGAGCAGTACTTC. Its translation is CASSSTYEQYF.

This clone was seen only once. V gene TRBV10-1 combines with J gene TRBJ2-1; tentatively, D is TRBD2 (5 bases). The CDR3 totals 15 residues. Trimming pared 5 bases from V and 0 bases from J, leaving 11 bases between. Germline values: CDR1 WNHNN, CDR2 SYGVQD (reference sequence). In nucleotides, the CDR3 is TGCGCCAGCAGTTCGGGAAGATACTCCTACAATGAGCAGTTCTTC. This codes for CASSSGRYSYNEQFF.

This chain uses TRBV19 with TRBJ2-1, with D perhaps matching TRBD1 (5 bases). The length of the CDR3 is 15 residues. Germline values: CDR1 LNHDA, CDR2 SQIVND (reference sequence). Trimming removed 1 base at V and 5 bases at J, with 12 bases between. The CDR3 DNA follows: TGTGCCAGTAGTATAGGACAGCTACTTAACAATGAGCAGTTCTTC. Protein: CASSIGQLLNNEQFF. Supplemented by reference TRBV19 and TRBJ2-1, the full variable domain reads DGGITQSPKYLFRKEGQNVTLSCEQNLNHDAMYWYRQDPGQGLRLIYYSQIVNDFQKGDIAEGYSVSREKKESFPLTVTSAQKNPTAFYLCASSIGQLLNNEQFFGPGTRLTVL.

The chain recombines TRBV11-2 with TRBJ2-1; D not resolved. The V gene's germline CDR1 is SGHAT and CDR2 FQNNGV. The CDR3 loop spans 13 amino acids. Trimming pared 4 bases from V and 5 bases from J, leaving 9 bases between. The CDR3 sequence: CASSSTRNNEQFF. For the CDR3, the DNA is TGTGCCAGCAGCTCGACTCGGAACAATGAGCAGTTCTTC.

Here the CDR3 reads CASSVGPNLDEQYF. CDR3 sequence (DNA): TGTGCCAGCAGTGTTGGCCCCAATTTGGACGAGCAGTACTTC. V gene TRBV6-1 combines with J gene TRBJ2-7, with D hard to call. CDR3 length: 14 residues. Germline lookup yields CDR1 MNHNS and CDR2 SASEGT. V was cut by 4 bases and J by 5 bases, with 15 bases left in between.

This chain joins TRBV25-1 and TRBJ1-6; possible D gene TRBD1, 5 bases. The CDR3 contains 14 residues. Germline V gene lookup returns CDR1 MGHDK and CDR2 SYGVNS. The V gene lost 6 bases and the J gene lost 5 bases, with 11 bases spanning the gap. The CDR3 DNA follows: TGTGCCAGCAGAGGGGCAGGAGATAATTCACCCCTCCACTTT. Translating it yields CASRGAGDNSPLHF. Based on the CDR3 plus reference TRBV25-1 and TRBJ1-6, the full variable domain is EADIYQTPRYLVIGTGKKITLECSQTMGHDKMYWYQQDPGMELHLIHYSYGVNSTEKGDLSSESTVSRIRTEHFPLTLESARPSHTSQYLCASRGAGDNSPLHFGNGTRLTVT.

The chain links TRBV10-3 to TRBJ1-1; TRBD1 matches 10 bases. Per germline, CDR1 ENHRY and CDR2 SYGVKD. The CDR3 loop spans 13 amino acids. The trim removed 4 bases at V and 11 bases at J, leaving 7 bases unmatched. The CDR3 bases are TGTGCCATCAGTGGGACAGGGGGTGAGGACGCTTTCTTT. Amino acids: CAISGTGGEDAFF.

Note on this clone: The sample holds other DNA sequences that translate to the same CDR3. The chain links TRBV6-1 to TRBJ1-2; D is possibly TRBD1 (5 bases). This CDR3 spans 11 amino acids. Trimming removed 1 base at V and 13 bases at J, with 10 bases between. Germline CDR1 reads MNHNS; CDR2 reads SASEGT. CDR3 in DNA: TGTGCCAGCAGTGAAGACGACAGAAGCACCTTC. Protein: CASSEDDRSTF.